The 22 T cell receptor beta chains reported below all come from one sample, sequenced in a study of shared clonotypes between healthy human individuals (dated by TCRdb to 2018 to 2021). Library generation was performed with the immunoSEQ multiplex PCR assay. Drawn from immuneACCESS, this table holds only the in-frame rearrangements with V and J called that TCRdb kept. Clones are partly lost; checked studies trace under half to an unresolved V gene and leave the rest unexplained. The table for this sample lists some 2.4 million clones; 90% to 95% of them were counted only once. The top ten hold roughly 0.36% of the sample. The source material was naive CD4+ T cells from PBMCs. The cell subset or site label, as the study defines it: CD45RA+ positively selected. The receptor set was obtained from a young man in good health. Some clones in this sample may be carry-over from other donors' samples.

The chain uses TRBV19 and TRBJ2-5; 9 bases map to TRBD2. Germline lookup yields CDR1 LNHDA and CDR2 SQIVND (reference sequence). The CDR3 covers 19 residues. The V segment lost 3 bases and the J segment 2 bases; nucleotides outside the gene matches: 16. CDR3 residues: CASSIWKGGRAGFQETQYF. Written as DNA, the CDR3 is TGTGCCAGTAGTATTTGGAAAGGCGGGAGGGCCGGTTTTCAAGAGACCCAGTACTTC.

The V and J genes are TRBV5-1 and TRBJ1-2, with 9 positions matching TRBD1. The length of the CDR3 is 15 residues. The germline V gene encodes CDR1 SGHRS and CDR2 YFSETQ. Germline trimming cut 5 bases from V and 6 bases from J; bases unmatched to any gene: 11. The CDR3 reads CASRSVDRGEDGYTF. Here the CDR3 DNA reads TGCGCCAGCAGGTCTGTGGACAGGGGTGAGGATGGCTACACCTTC.

This chain links TRBV30 with TRBJ1-5; tentative D call: TRBD1 (6 bases). This CDR3 comprises 14 residues. Germline V gene sequence: CDR1 GTSNPN, CDR2 SVGIG (reference sequence). Deletions cut 0 bases from V and 3 bases from J, with 9 bases between. CDR3 DNA sequence: TGTGCCTGGAGTGTTGGGACATACAATCAGCCCCAGCATTTT. It specifies CAWSVGTYNQPQHF.

The chain is built from TRBV9 and TRBJ2-5; the D gene is possibly TRBD2 (7 bases). V lost 4 bases to trimming and J lost 4 bases, with 26 bases between them. CDR1 is SGDLS, CDR2 YYNGEE, per germline. This CDR3 has 18 residues. The DNA of the CDR3 is TGTGCCAGCAGCTCTCCCCAAAAACGGGGGGCATTCGGAGAGACCCAGTACTTC. Its translation is CASSSPQKRGAFGETQYF.

This clone was picked up one time. This rearrangement joins TRBV5-1 to TRBJ1-1; TRBD1 might be the D (5 bases). Trimming stripped 0 bases from V and 11 bases from J, with 20 bases between. Looked up from germline, CDR1 is SGHRS and CDR2 is YFSETQ. The CDR3 runs to 15 residues. The CDR3 protein is CASSLALGRFDRAFF. DNA of the CDR3: TGCGCCAGCAGCTTGGCGTTGGGACGATTCGATCGGGCTTTCTTT.

With respect to this clone: This specimen includes other DNA sequences encoding the same CDR3. This chain joins TRBV5-1 and TRBJ1-1, with D perhaps TRBD1 (5 bases). Germline CDR1 SGHRS, CDR2 YFSETQ. V gave up 0 bases and J gave up 2 bases, with 8 bases separating them. This CDR3 comprises 14 residues. The chain's CDR3 is CASSLGGPNTEAFF. The CDR3 DNA reads TGCGCCAGCAGCTTGGGGGGCCCAAACACTGAAGCTTTCTTT.

The rearrangement joins TRBV5-1 to TRBJ1-1, with TRBD1 matching over 8 bases. CDR1 and CDR2 (germline): SGHRS, YFSETQ. The CDR3 has 15 residues. The J segment lost 4 bases and the V segment lost 1 base, leaving 6 bases of the junction unmatched. Here the CDR3 reads CASSLSAGGSTEAFF. The CDR3 nucleotides are TGCGCCAGCAGCTTGTCGGCAGGGGGCAGCACTGAAGCTTTCTTT.

This chain uses TRBV6-5 with TRBJ1-4; TRBD1 aligns across 8 bases. The CDR3 is 13 amino acids. V shed 11 bases and J 7 bases; nucleotides not matched to a gene: 9. Germline loops: CDR1 MNHEY, CDR2 SVGAGI. As DNA, the CDR3 is TGTGCCTCGCGTCGGGACAGGTCTGAAAAACTGTTTTTT. As protein: CASRRDRSEKLFF.

The chain has TRBV5-4 and TRBJ2-2, with D possibly TRBD1 on 6 matching bases. CDR1 and CDR2 (germline): SGHNT, YYREEE (reference sequence). There are 16 residues in the CDR3. Trimming shortened V by 4 bases and J by 6 bases, and 19 bases separated the two germline ends. The CDR3 DNA reads TGTGCCAGCAGCCCGGGGCTCAGGGGTGGAGCCGGGGAGCTGTTTTTT. Translated: CASSPGLRGGAGELFF.

The chain couples TRBV7-8 to TRBJ2-1; 8 nucleotides match TRBD2. V shed 3 bases, J shed 5 bases, and the junction held 6 bases outside the gene matches. The CDR3 covers 15 residues. Germline V gene data show CDR1 as SGHVS and CDR2 as FQNEAQ. The CDR3: CASSFIAGLNNEQFF. Written as DNA, the CDR3 is TGTGCCAGCAGCTTTATAGCGGGATTAAACAATGAGCAGTTCTTC.

The chain recombines TRBV7-9 with TRBJ2-7; D remains unclear. V lost 3 bases, J lost 4 bases, and 7 bases lay in between. Germline V lookup: CDR1 SEHNR, CDR2 FQNEAQ (reference sequence). The CDR3 consists of 12 residues. CDR3 DNA: TGTGCCAGCAGCTTCGACGAATACGAGCAGTACTTC. This sequence encodes CASSFDEYEQYF. The full variable domain, its missing parts supplied by reference TRBV7-9 and TRBJ2-7, is DTGVSQNPRHKITKRGQNVTFRCDPISEHNRLYWYRQTLGQGPEFLTYFQNEAQLEKSRLLSDRFSAERPKGSFSTLEIQRTEQGDSAMYLCASSFDEYEQYFGPGTRLTVT.

V gene TRBV6-6 combines with J gene TRBJ2-7, with D possibly TRBD1 on 6 matching bases. The CDR3 is 14 amino acids. With 2 bases removed from V and 3 bases from J, the gap between germline ends came to 11 bases. The germline V gene encodes CDR1 MNHNY and CDR2 SVGAGI (reference sequence). The CDR3 sequence: CASSYRDTYYEQYF. The CDR3 bases are TGTGCCAGCAGTTACCGGGACACTTACTACGAGCAGTACTTC.

The genes are TRBV30 and TRBJ2-3, with D unresolved. CDR1 GTSNPN and CDR2 SVGIG come from the germline V gene (reference sequence). This CDR3 is built from 14 residues. V lost 2 bases and J lost 0, with 9 bases in between. For the CDR3, the DNA is TGTGCCTGGAGTAAAACCTCTAGCACAGATACGCAGTATTTT. Translation: CAWSKTSSTDTQYF. Supplemented by reference TRBV30 and TRBJ2-3, the full variable domain reads SQTIHQWPATLVQPVGSPLSLECTVEGTSNPNLYWYRQAAGRGLQLLFYSVGIGQISSEVPQNLSASRPQDRQFILSSKKLLLSDSGFYLCAWSKTSSTDTQYFGPGTRLTVL.

The chain employs TRBV19 and TRBJ2-7; D is possibly TRBD2 (6 bases). V lost 5 bases, J lost 0 bases, and 11 bases lay in between. Germline values: CDR1 LNHDA, CDR2 SQIVND (reference sequence). CDR3 length: 14 amino acids. CDR3 coding DNA: TGTGCCAGTAGTCCGGAGGGGAGCTCCTACGAGCAGTACTTC. The encoded protein is CASSPEGSSYEQYF.

The chain links TRBV28 to TRBJ1-5, with D possibly TRBD1 on 5 matching bases. Trimming removed 2 bases at V and 2 bases at J, with 13 bases between. The CDR3 length is 16 residues. Germline CDR1 and CDR2: MDHEN and SYDVKM. The CDR3 region has the DNA TGTGCCAGCAGTTTAATTATTTTGACAGGCAATCAGCCCCAGCATTTT. This codes for CASSLIILTGNQPQHF. The full variable domain, with the rest looked up from reference TRBV28 and TRBJ1-5, is DVKVTQSSRYLVKRTGEKVFLECVQDMDHENMFWYRQDPGLGLRLIYFSYDVKMKEKGDIPEGYSVSREKKERFSLILESASTNQTSMYLCASSLIILTGNQPQHFGDGTRLSIL.

The CDR3 DNA is TGCGCCAGCAGCCCGAGCGGGGCCGAAGCCAAAAACATTCAGTACTTC. Residues: CASSPSGAEAKNIQYF. This chain links TRBV5-1 with TRBJ2-4; 7 bases agree with TRBD2. J lost 0 bases, V lost 4 bases, and 7 bases had no gene match. The germline gives CDR1 SGHRS, CDR2 YFSETQ. CDR3 size: 16 residues.

The J gene is TRBJ2-3, the V gene TRBV18; D gene uncertain. In germline, CDR1 is KGHSH, CDR2 LQKENI. The CDR3 length is 16 residues. Trimming cost V 3 bases and J 1 base, with 14 bases left between them. The CDR3 DNA follows: TGTGCCAGCTCACCTGTCGGCTTTGAGGGCACAGATACGCAGTATTTT. It translates to CASSPVGFEGTDTQYF.

The V call is TRBV19, the J call TRBJ1-1, with D unclear. In germline, CDR1 is LNHDA, CDR2 SQIVND (reference sequence). The CDR3 is made up of 15 amino acids. The V gene lost 2 bases and the J gene lost 0 bases, with 10 bases spanning the gap. The CDR3 reads CASSIMAGMNTEAFF. The CDR3 DNA follows: TGTGCCAGTAGTATAATGGCGGGCATGAACACTGAAGCTTTCTTT.

The V and J genes are TRBV19 and TRBJ1-5; tentative D call: TRBD1 (5 bases). CDR1 and CDR2 (germline): LNHDA, SQIVND (reference sequence). CDR3 size: 15 residues. V was shortened by 5 bases and J by 3 bases, with 14 bases between the two germline ends. This CDR3 is CASSHRDGHNQPQHF. The CDR3 coding sequence is TGTGCCAGTAGTCATCGGGACGGACACAATCAGCCCCAGCATTTT.

The chain has TRBV7-9 and TRBJ1-1, with a possible D match to TRBD1 (6 bases). Germline CDR1 is SEHNR and CDR2 is FQNEAQ (reference sequence). The ends were cut back, 0 bases at V and 7 bases at J, with 18 bases in the middle. The CDR3 contains 16 residues. The CDR3 DNA follows: TGTGCCAGCAGCTTAGCTACGGGCAGGGGAGGTCGTGAAGCTTTCTTT. Its translation is CASSLATGRGGREAFF. Drawing the rest from reference TRBV7-9 and TRBJ1-1, the complete variable domain is DTGVSQNPRHKITKRGQNVTFRCDPISEHNRLYWYRQTLGQGPEFLTYFQNEAQLEKSRLLSDRFSAERPKGSFSTLEIQRTEQGDSAMYLCASSLATGRGGREAFFGQGTRLTVV.

A single count supports this clone. The J gene is TRBJ2-1, the V gene TRBV4-2; 9 bases are a match to TRBD2. CDR1 LGHNA and CDR2 YNFKEQ come from the germline V gene. The CDR3 has 16 residues. After removal of 0 bases from V and 9 bases from J, the junction contained 9 bases not matched to a gene. The CDR3 sequence: CASSQEFAGGPGEQFF. The DNA of the CDR3 is TGTGCCAGCAGCCAAGAATTCGCGGGAGGGCCCGGTGAGCAGTTCTTC.

This chain connects TRBV2 to TRBJ2-3, with D perhaps matching TRBD1 (6 bases). V was shortened by 3 bases and J by 6 bases, with 13 bases between the two germline ends. From germline, CDR1 is SNHLY and CDR2 FYNNEI. This CDR3 has 14 amino acids. The CDR3 DNA reads TGTGCCAGCAGTGAGTGGACAGTGGTGGATACGCAGTATTTT. This codes for CASSEWTVVDTQYF.